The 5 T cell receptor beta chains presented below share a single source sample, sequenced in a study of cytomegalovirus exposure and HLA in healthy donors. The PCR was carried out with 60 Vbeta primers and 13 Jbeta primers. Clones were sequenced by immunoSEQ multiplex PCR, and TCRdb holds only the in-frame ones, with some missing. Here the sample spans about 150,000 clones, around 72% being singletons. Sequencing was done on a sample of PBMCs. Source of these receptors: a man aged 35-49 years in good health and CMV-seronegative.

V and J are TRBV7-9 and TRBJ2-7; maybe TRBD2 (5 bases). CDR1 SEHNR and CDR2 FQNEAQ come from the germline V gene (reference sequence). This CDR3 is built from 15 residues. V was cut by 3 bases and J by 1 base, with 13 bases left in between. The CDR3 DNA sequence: TGTGCCAGCAGCTTGTCGGGAACAGTTTCCTACGAGCAGTACTTC. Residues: CASSLSGTVSYEQYF.

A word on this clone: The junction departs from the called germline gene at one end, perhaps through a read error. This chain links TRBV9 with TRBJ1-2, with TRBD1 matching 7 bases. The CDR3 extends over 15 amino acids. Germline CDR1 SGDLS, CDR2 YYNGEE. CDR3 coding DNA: TGTGCCAGCAGCGGCGGAGGGGGCGCTAAGTATGGCTACACCTTC. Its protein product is CASSGGGGAKYGYTF. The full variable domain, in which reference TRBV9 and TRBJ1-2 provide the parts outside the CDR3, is DSGVTQTPKHLITATGQRVTLRCSPRSGDLSVYWYQQSLDQGLQFLIQYYNGEERAKGNILERFSAQQFPDLHSELNLSSLELGDSALYFCASSGGGGAKYGYTFGSGTRLTVV.

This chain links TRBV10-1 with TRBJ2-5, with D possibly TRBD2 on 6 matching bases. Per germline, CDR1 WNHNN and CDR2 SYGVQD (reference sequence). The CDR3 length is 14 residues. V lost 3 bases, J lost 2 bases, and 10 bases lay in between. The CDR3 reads CASSDSRGQETQYF. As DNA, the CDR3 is TGCGCCAGCAGTGATTCCCGGGGGCAAGAGACCCAGTACTTC.

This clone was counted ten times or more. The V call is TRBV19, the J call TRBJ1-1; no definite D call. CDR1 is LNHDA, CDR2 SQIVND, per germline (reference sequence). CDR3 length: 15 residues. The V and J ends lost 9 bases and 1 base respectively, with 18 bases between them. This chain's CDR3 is CASSGWFPWNTEAFF. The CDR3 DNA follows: TGTGCCAGCTCGGGGTGGTTTCCATGGAACACTGAAGCTTTCTTT.

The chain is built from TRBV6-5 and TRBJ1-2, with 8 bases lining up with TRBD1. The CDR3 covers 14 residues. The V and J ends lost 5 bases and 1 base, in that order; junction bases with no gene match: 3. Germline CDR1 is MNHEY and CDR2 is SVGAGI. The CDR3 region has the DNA TGTGCCAGCAGTCAGACAGGGGATAACTATGGCTACACCTTC. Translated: CASSQTGDNYGYTF.